The 28 T cell receptor beta chains presented below share a single source sample, sequenced in a study of T cells in localized non-small cell lung cancer. This table comes from immunoSEQ multiplex PCR, and its TCRdb copy is limited to in-frame clones, with some not included. The profile covers some 29,000 clones, with roughly 90% appearing a single time and more than 6% taken by the ten largest. Sequences were derived from peripheral blood, sampled before any cancer treatment. Receptors were obtained from a male donor aged 60 or older with stage I lung adenocarcinoma.

J is TRBJ1-1 and V is TRBV28; D unresolved. CDR1 is MDHEN and CDR2 is SYDVKM in the germline V gene. V lost 3 bases and J 4 bases, leaving 9 bases between the germline ends. CDR3 size: 13 residues. The CDR3 DNA sequence: TGTGCCAGCAGTTTGCCTCCCCTCACTGAAGCTTTCTTT. Translating gives CASSLPPLTEAFF.

About this clone itself: The sample holds other DNA sequences that translate to the same CDR3. This chain uses TRBV6-6 with TRBJ2-3; D is tentatively TRBD1 or TRBD2 (6 bases each). Trimming left V 5 bases short and J 2 bases short, with 17 bases between. Looked up from germline, CDR1 is MNHNY and CDR2 is SVGAGI (reference sequence). The CDR3 length is 16 residues. CDR3 nucleotides: TGTGCCAGCAGTACAACTAGGAGGGGGATCACAGATACGCAGTATTTT. It translates to CASSTTRRGITDTQYF.

This clone was seen only a few times. This chain connects TRBV4-2 to TRBJ1-5; D is possibly TRBD1 (6 bases). CDR3 length: 15 amino acids. V was clipped by 4 bases and J by 6 bases, with 16 bases between them. Germline V CDR1 and CDR2: LGHNA, YNFKEQ. CDR3 in DNA: TGTGCCAGCAGCCCAGTGGGGGGGGGCTTTCAGCCCCAGCATTTT. Translated, it gives CASSPVGGGFQPQHF.

V usage is TRBV7-2 and J usage is TRBJ2-7; 8 nucleotides align to TRBD2. CDR1 is SGHTA and CDR2 is FQGNSA in the germline V gene. The J segment lost 5 bases and the V segment lost 2 bases, leaving 11 bases of the junction unmatched. The CDR3 runs to 16 residues. CDR3 DNA sequence: TGTGCCAGCAGCTTAAAATTCGTCGGGGGGGGAAACGAGCAGTACTTC. This sequence encodes CASSLKFVGGGNEQYF.

V is TRBV5-1 and J is TRBJ1-2, with a tentative D call TRBD1 (5 bases). The germline CDR1 and CDR2 sequences are SGHRS and YFSETQ. This CDR3 spans 15 amino acids. V shed 0 bases and J shed 4 bases, with 13 bases lying between them. CDR3 region: CASSLAPGLFYGYTF. Here the CDR3 DNA reads TGCGCCAGCAGCTTGGCCCCAGGGTTATTCTATGGCTACACCTTC.

The gene calls are TRBV18 and TRBJ2-7, with D perhaps TRBD1 (5 bases). The CDR3 length is 14 residues. CDR1 and CDR2 (germline): KGHSH, LQKENI. V lost 2 bases and J lost 5, with 13 bases in between. This CDR3 reads CASSPSQAGNEQYF. The CDR3 DNA sequence: TGTGCCAGCTCACCATCGCAAGCAGGGAACGAGCAGTACTTC.

This rearrangement joins TRBV7-6 to TRBJ2-5; no clear D gene. V shed 0 bases and J shed 1 base, with 3 bases lying between them. Germline CDR1 and CDR2: SGHVS and FNYEAQ. This CDR3 has 13 residues. DNA for the CDR3: TGTGCCAGCAGCTTAGCGCGCCAAGAGACCCAGTACTTC. This gives the protein CASSLARQETQYF. Full variable domain (outside the CDR3, taken from reference TRBV7-6 and TRBJ2-5): GAGVSQSPRYKVTKRGQDVALRCDPISGHVSLYWYRQALGQGPEFLTYFNYEAQQDKSGLPNDRFSAERPEGSISTLTIQRTEQRDSAMYRCASSLARQETQYFGPGTRLLVL.

The chain recombines TRBV9 with TRBJ1-5; D ambiguous. Germline V gene sequence: CDR1 SGDLS, CDR2 YYNGEE. This CDR3 contains 15 residues. Trimming removed 2 bases from V and 6 bases from J, with 15 bases in between. The CDR3 is CASSVGSDFTQPQHF. DNA of the CDR3: TGTGCCAGCAGCGTTGGAAGCGATTTTACTCAGCCCCAGCATTTT.

The chain's CDR3 is CASSPLSGIRAKNIQYF. CDR3 sequence (DNA): TGTGCCAGCTCACCCCTGTCGGGGATAAGAGCCAAAAACATTCAGTACTTC. The V gene is TRBV18, the J gene TRBJ2-4; D is perhaps TRBD2 (5 bases). From germline, CDR1 is KGHSH and CDR2 LQKENI. The CDR3 has 17 residues. Trimming cost V 3 bases and J 0 bases, with 15 bases left between them.

This clone is medium-sized. The V call is TRBV4-1, the J call TRBJ1-1; D is unresolved. The CDR3 is made up of 15 amino acids. CDR1 and CDR2 (germline): MGHRA, YSYEKL. Trimming shortened V by 1 base and J by 2 bases, and 11 bases separated the two germline ends. CDR3 amino acids: CASSQVHKGNTEAFF. CDR3 nucleotides: TGCGCCAGCAGCCAAGTTCACAAAGGAAACACTGAAGCTTTCTTT.

CDR3 sequence (DNA): TGTGCCAGCAGCGCGGACTTTCGCGGCTACACCTTC. It specifies CASSADFRGYTF. This rearrangement joins TRBV6-1 to TRBJ1-2; D gene uncertain. Germline V CDR1 and CDR2: MNHNS, SASEGT. The CDR3 is 12 residues long. V was pared by 6 bases and J by 8 bases, with 13 bases between.

The chain joins TRBV9 to TRBJ2-7, with 11 bases fitting TRBD1. CDR1 and CDR2 (germline): SGDLS, YYNGEE. The CDR3 spans 14 residues. Trimming cost V 3 bases and J 6 bases; bases outside gene matches: 5. Here the CDR3 DNA reads TGTGCCAGCAGCGCTCGGGACAGGGGGGGCGAGCAGTACTTC. Translation: CASSARDRGGEQYF.

The chain has TRBV18 and TRBJ2-5, with unresolved D. Germline CDR1 KGHSH, CDR2 LQKENI. The germline V and J ends were trimmed by 3 bases and 1 base, with 6 bases remaining between them. The CDR3 runs 13 residues. This chain's CDR3 is CASSPATQETQYF. The CDR3 region has the DNA TGTGCCAGCTCACCCGCAACCCAAGAGACCCAGTACTTC.

This clone appeared a few times. The chain carries TRBV4-3 and TRBJ1-2; D unresolved. The CDR3 totals 15 residues. CDR1 LGHNA and CDR2 YSLEER come from the germline V gene. V was shortened by 0 bases and J by 4 bases, with 12 bases between the two germline ends. DNA of the CDR3: TGCGCCAGCAGCCAAGATTACGGCCTCCTCTATGGCTACACCTTC. Translated, it gives CASSQDYGLLYGYTF.

The chain combines TRBV2 with TRBJ2-5; 9 bases match TRBD2. The germline V gene has CDR1 SNHLY and CDR2 FYNNEI. The CDR3 covers 14 residues. The trim removed 2 bases at V and 6 bases at J, leaving 4 bases unmatched. The CDR3 DNA reads TGTGCCAGCAGTGAATCTAGCGGGGACAAGACCCAGTACTTC. It encodes CASSESSGDKTQYF.

J is TRBJ2-7 and V is TRBV7-2, with 8 nucleotides matching TRBD2. V was pared by 3 bases and J by 5 bases, with 9 bases of the junction left unmatched. The germline V gene has CDR1 SGHTA and CDR2 FQGNSA. The CDR3 is 15 residues long. The CDR3 region has the DNA TGTGCCAGCAGCTTCTCAGGCGGGGGGTTCCACGAGCAGTACTTC. Amino acid sequence: CASSFSGGGFHEQYF.

The sample holds a few counts of this clone. The genes are TRBV7-2 and TRBJ1-5, with a tentative D call TRBD1 (5 bases). This CDR3 region has 13 residues. The V end lost 1 base, the J end lost 6 bases, and 7 bases lay between the germline ends. The germline V gene encodes CDR1 SGHTA and CDR2 FQGNSA. The CDR3 DNA reads as TGTGCCAGCAGCTTAGAGGGGACTCAGCCCCAGCATTTT. It encodes CASSLEGTQPQHF.

The genes are TRBV7-2 and TRBJ1-2, with unresolved D. Germline V gives CDR1 SGHTA, CDR2 FQGNSA. V lost 1 base to trimming and J lost 6 bases, with 21 bases between them. The CDR3 extends over 17 amino acids. The CDR3 loop is CASSLERIQIWRDGYTF. The CDR3 DNA reads as TGTGCCAGCAGCTTAGAGAGGATACAAATATGGCGGGATGGCTACACCTTC.

The rearrangement joins TRBV15 to TRBJ2-1; D might be TRBD1 (5 bases). The CDR3 runs 14 residues. V gave up 3 bases and J gave up 0 bases, with 6 bases separating them. Germline-derived CDR1 and CDR2 are LNHNV and YYDKDF (reference sequence). CDR3: CATSRGHSYNEQFF. In DNA form, the CDR3 reads TGTGCCACCAGCAGGGGGCACTCCTACAATGAGCAGTTCTTC.

This clone has a handful of counts. The chain has TRBV2 and TRBJ1-6; a possible D gene is TRBD1 (5 bases). Germline V gene data show CDR1 as SNHLY and CDR2 as FYNNEI. Trimming pared 3 bases from V and 10 bases from J, leaving 10 bases between. The length of the CDR3 is 13 residues. This CDR3 reads CASSEGDWSPLHF. The CDR3 DNA reads TGTGCCAGCAGTGAGGGGGATTGGTCACCCCTCCACTTT.

V gene TRBV10-3 combines with J gene TRBJ1-1, with TRBD1 as a possible D gene (6 bases). The CDR3 covers 14 residues. V was pared by 0 bases and J by 1 base, with 6 bases between. Germline lookup yields CDR1 ENHRY and CDR2 SYGVKD. The CDR3 nucleotides read TGTGCCATCAGTGAGTCAGGGGGGAACACTGAAGCTTTCTTT. It codes for CAISESGGNTEAFF.

The CDR3 bases are TGTGCCAGCAGCTTAGGACAGGGTGCTTCTCAGCCCCAGCATTTT. Translation gives CASSLGQGASQPQHF. The V and J genes are TRBV7-2 and TRBJ1-5; 7 nucleotides align to TRBD1. In germline, CDR1 is SGHTA, CDR2 FQGNSA. The CDR3 contains 15 residues. After removal of 1 base from V and 6 bases from J, the junction contained 6 bases not matched to a gene.

This clone was seen only once. The chain's CDR3 is CATSSGHGTSKGYEQYF. The CDR3 DNA reads TGTGCCACCAGCAGCGGACACGGGACCTCTAAGGGCTACGAGCAGTACTTC. The rearrangement joins TRBV15 to TRBJ2-7; the D call may be TRBD1 or TRBD2 (5 bases each). The CDR3 extends over 17 amino acids. V lost 3 bases to trimming and J lost 3 bases, with 21 bases between them. Germline CDR1 is LNHNV and CDR2 is YYDKDF (reference sequence).

The V call is TRBV19, the J call TRBJ1-5, with D hard to call. There are 15 residues in the CDR3. The germline V and J ends were trimmed by 5 bases and 3 bases, with 14 bases remaining between them. Germline values: CDR1 LNHDA, CDR2 SQIVND (reference sequence). CDR3 region: CASSPQATLNQPQHF. The CDR3 nucleotides read TGTGCCAGTAGTCCCCAAGCAACCCTCAATCAGCCCCAGCATTTT. Based on the CDR3 plus reference TRBV19 and TRBJ1-5, the full variable domain is DGGITQSPKYLFRKEGQNVTLSCEQNLNHDAMYWYRQDPGQGLRLIYYSQIVNDFQKGDIAEGYSVSREKKESFPLTVTSAQKNPTAFYLCASSPQATLNQPQHFGDGTRLSIL.

This clone appeared a few times. V is TRBV7-9 and J is TRBJ1-6; the D is unclear. The CDR3 length is 14 residues. V shed 7 bases and J shed 9 bases, with 16 bases lying between them. Germline V lookup: CDR1 SEHNR, CDR2 FQNEAQ (reference sequence). In DNA form, the CDR3 reads TGTGCCAGCAACGTCGGTCTGGAGGGTTCACCCCTCCACTTT. Translating gives CASNVGLEGSPLHF. The full variable domain, completed using reference TRBV7-9 and TRBJ1-6, is DTGVSQNPRHKITKRGQNVTFRCDPISEHNRLYWYRQTLGQGPEFLTYFQNEAQLEKSRLLSDRFSAERPKGSFSTLEIQRTEQGDSAMYLCASNVGLEGSPLHFGNGTRLTVT.

The chain joins TRBV10-2 to TRBJ1-5, with D perhaps TRBD1 (5 bases). Between the trimmed V and J ends, which lost 6 bases and 3 bases, there was a span of 12 bases. This CDR3 contains 14 residues. Germline V gene sequence: CDR1 WSHSY, CDR2 SAAADI. The CDR3 protein is CASSPDSNNQPQHF. CDR3 DNA sequence: TGCGCCAGCAGCCCCGACAGCAACAATCAGCCCCAGCATTTT.

The chain combines TRBV11-3 with TRBJ2-2, with 7 bases identical to TRBD2. J was trimmed by 0 bases and V by 4 bases; bases with no gene match: 5. This CDR3 has 16 residues. CDR1 and CDR2 from the germline V gene are SGHNT and YENEEA. The CDR3 loop is CASSSSGAPNTGELFF. In nucleotides, the CDR3 is TGTGCCAGCAGCTCCAGCGGGGCCCCGAACACCGGGGAGCTGTTTTTT.

CDR3 loop: CASRISGEGQPQHF. The CDR3 DNA reads TGTGCCAGCAGGATCTCAGGGGAGGGTCAGCCCCAGCATTTT. The chain is built from TRBV28 and TRBJ1-5, with D tentatively TRBD1 (6 bases). Between the trimmed V and J ends, which lost 6 bases and 6 bases, there was a span of 15 bases. Germline V lookup: CDR1 MDHEN, CDR2 SYDVKM. This CDR3 region has 14 residues.